Listed here are 14 T cell receptor beta chains from one sample, sequenced in a study of T-cell memory formation after mild COVID-19. TCRdb reprocessed the 5' RACE reads with MiXCR, giving one entry per CDR3 protein. Of around 120,000 distinct CDR3 sequences in the sample, about 15% were seen once. Sequenced material: PBMCs or a T cell subset sorted from them (not recorded which). All receptors derive from an adult woman who had mild COVID-19 (a few samples of this study predate the infection). Cell type and time point are not known.

This clonotype was found a few times. V and J are TRBV6-5 and TRBJ2-5, with D perhaps matching TRBD2 (6 bases). This CDR3 has 15 amino acids. Germline-derived CDR1 and CDR2 are MNHEY and SVGAGI. V lost 4 bases, J lost 2 bases, and 14 bases lay in between. The DNA of the CDR3 is TGTGCCAGCAGTTCACCCCGGGAGCCGCAAGAGACCCAGTACTTC. It yields the protein CASSSPREPQETQYF.

The rearrangement uses TRBV10-3 and TRBJ2-3; D is uncertain. The V gene lost 4 bases and the J gene lost 2 bases, with 4 bases spanning the gap. Germline V CDR1 and CDR2: ENHRY, SYGVKD. This CDR3 region has 12 residues. The CDR3 coding sequence is TGTGCCATCAGTGTGGACACAGATACGCAGTATTTT. It specifies CAISVDTDTQYF.

V and J are TRBV13 and TRBJ2-1; 7 nucleotides line up with TRBD1. With V trimmed by 5 bases and J by 0 bases, 4 bases remained unmatched. CDR3 length: 15 residues. CDR1 is PRHDT and CDR2 is FYEKMQ in the germline V gene (reference sequence). Written as DNA, the CDR3 is TGTGCCAGCAGCCCGGGGACAGCCTCCTACAATGAGCAGTTCTTC. This sequence encodes CASSPGTASYNEQFF.

This clonotype has more than one count but fewer than ten. In nucleotides, the CDR3 is TGTGCCAGCAGCTTTGGGGGGGCTAAAGACTACAATGAGCAGTTCTTC. It is translated as CASSFGGAKDYNEQFF. The chain is built from TRBV7-9 and TRBJ2-1; D perhaps matches TRBD2 (7 bases). Trimming left V 3 bases short and J 3 bases short, with 15 bases between. Germline values: CDR1 SEHNR, CDR2 FQNEAQ (reference sequence). The CDR3 has 16 residues.

V and J are TRBV12-3 or TRBV12-4 and TRBJ2-1; possible D gene TRBD2, 7 bases. This CDR3 region has 16 residues. V shed 6 bases and J shed 4 bases, with 19 bases lying between them. The CDR3 sequence: CASSGWAGAPYNEQFF. DNA of the CDR3: TGTGCCAGCAGCGGCTGGGCGGGGGCACCTTACAATGAGCAGTTCTTC.

This clonotype came up a few times. The chain joins TRBV11-2 to TRBJ2-1, with 10 bases aligning to TRBD2. This CDR3 has 15 residues. V shed 6 bases and J 3 bases; nucleotides not matched to a gene: 5. The germline V gene has CDR1 SGHAT and CDR2 FQNNGV. The CDR3 region has the DNA TGTGCCAGCAGTCTAGCGGGGGTTCTCTACAATGAGCAGTTCTTC. Translating it yields CASSLAGVLYNEQFF.

Only a few counts were recorded for this clonotype. The genes are TRBV5-1 and TRBJ2-5; D is possibly TRBD1 (6 bases). V shed 3 bases and J shed 0 bases, with 9 bases lying between them. The CDR3 totals 14 residues. CDR1 and CDR2 from the germline V gene are SGHRS and YFSETQ. CDR3 sequence reads: CASSSGQYQETQYF. The CDR3 DNA sequence: TGCGCCAGCAGCTCCGGACAGTACCAAGAGACCCAGTACTTC.

This rearrangement joins TRBV4-1 to TRBJ1-5, with a tentative D call TRBD1 (6 bases). The CDR3 runs 15 residues. V was shortened by 4 bases and J by 3 bases, with 13 bases between the two germline ends. Germline loops: CDR1 MGHRA, CDR2 YSYEKL. The CDR3 DNA sequence: TGCGCCAGCAGCCGCACCGGGACACCCAATCAGCCCCAGCATTTT. Its translation is CASSRTGTPNQPQHF.

The J gene is TRBJ2-7, the V gene TRBV29-1; 10 bases fit TRBD2. Germline V gives CDR1 SQVTM, CDR2 ANQGSEA. The CDR3 totals 13 residues. The ends lost 4 bases at V and 2 bases at J; junction bases unmatched: 2. CDR3: CSVGTSGAYEQYF. For the CDR3, the DNA is TGCAGCGTTGGGACTAGCGGAGCCTACGAGCAGTACTTC.

The rearrangement uses TRBV4-1 and TRBJ1-4, with a possible D match to TRBD1 (5 bases). Germline V gene sequence: CDR1 MGHRA, CDR2 YSYEKL. This CDR3 is 14 amino acids long. Trimming removed 4 bases at V and 6 bases at J, with 12 bases between. CDR3 in DNA: TGCGCCAGCAGCCGGGGCGGCGGGGATGAAAAACTGTTTTTT. Encoded protein: CASSRGGGDEKLFF.

This clonotype came up a few times. The rearrangement joins TRBV3-1 to TRBJ1-1, with D possibly matching TRBD1 (6 bases). In germline, CDR1 is LGHDT, CDR2 YNNKEL (reference sequence). CDR3 size: 16 residues. Trimming removed 1 base at V and 2 bases at J, with 14 bases between. Here the CDR3 reads CASSQGRTAINTEAFF. The CDR3 DNA reads as TGTGCCAGCAGCCAAGGACGGACAGCTATTAACACTGAAGCTTTCTTT.

This chain joins TRBV30 and TRBJ2-1; no definite D call. Germline-derived CDR1 and CDR2 are GTSNPN and SVGIG (reference sequence). The CDR3 totals 10 residues. The V gene lost 3 bases and the J gene lost 15 bases, with 12 bases spanning the gap. The CDR3 DNA is TGTGCCTGGAGATGCTGCGCAGGGTTCTTC. Its protein is CAWRCCAGFF.

The table lists this clonotype with a few counts. This chain links TRBV5-1 with TRBJ2-5, with 8 bases matching TRBD2. The CDR3 is made up of 13 amino acids. From germline, CDR1 is SGHRS and CDR2 YFSETQ. V gave up 4 bases and J gave up 4 bases; unmatched junction bases: 3. The CDR3: CASSGGLGETQYF. The CDR3 DNA reads TGCGCCAGCAGCGGGGGACTAGGAGAGACCCAGTACTTC.

As regards this clonotype: No conserved phenylalanine or tryptophan ends this CDR3, so it is likely a read error. It is unclear where the CDR3 begins or ends on the DNA, so no DNA is shown, and the CDR3 is as TCRdb lists it. The chain carries TRBV5-1 and TRBJ2-2. In germline, CDR1 is SGHRS, CDR2 YFSETQ. 13 amino acids form the CDR3, both terminal residues included. This CDR3 reads CASSLSPGRELIL.